The 22 T cell receptor beta chains given below trace back to one sample, sequenced in a study of blood T cell repertoires in COVID-19. The repertoire was sequenced with immunoSEQ multiplex PCR; TCRdb's copy has only in-frame clones and lacks some. The sample lists over 55,000 clones; approximately 89% were seen once. The sequenced sample was peripheral blood. These receptors came from a human donor in a cohort sampled during active COVID-19.

The chain links TRBV7-2 to TRBJ1-2, with unresolved D. The CDR3 runs 14 residues. V dropped 1 base and J dropped 0 bases, with 6 bases sitting between them. Germline assignment: CDR1 SGHTA and CDR2 FQGNSA. CDR3 amino acids: CASSLGTANYGYTF. CDR3 in DNA: TGTGCCAGCAGCTTAGGAACAGCTAACTATGGCTACACCTTC.

The V call is TRBV4-2, the J call TRBJ2-1; D is ambiguous. Germline CDR1 reads LGHNA; CDR2 reads YNFKEQ. V was pared by 0 bases and J by 8 bases, with 8 bases between. This CDR3 contains 13 residues. The CDR3 here is CASSQDVLDEQFF. CDR3 bases: TGTGCCAGCAGCCAAGACGTTCTTGATGAGCAGTTCTTC.

V usage is TRBV4-1 and J usage is TRBJ2-7; possible D gene TRBD2, 6 bases. This CDR3 region has 14 residues. CDR1 is MGHRA, CDR2 YSYEKL, per germline. Trimming cost V 4 bases and J 3 bases, with 13 bases left between them. The CDR3 coding sequence is TGCGCCAGCAGCCCCACGGAGGGTAGCTACGAGCAGTACTTC. This gives the protein CASSPTEGSYEQYF.

The J gene is TRBJ1-4, the V gene TRBV18; the D is unclear. CDR3 length equals 13 residues. The V end lost 7 bases, the J end lost 8 bases, and 14 bases lay between the germline ends. Per the germline V gene, CDR1 is KGHSH and CDR2 is LQKENI. CDR3 nucleotides: TGTGCCAGCTTTCACGGGGAAGGGGAAAAACTGTTTTTT. It is translated as CASFHGEGEKLFF.

This chain uses TRBV11-2 with TRBJ2-1, with 7 bases fitting TRBD2. The germline gives CDR1 SGHAT, CDR2 FQNNGV. V was pared by 4 bases and J by 6 bases, with 6 bases of the junction left unmatched. This CDR3 comprises 14 residues. CDR3 protein: CASSWTRGGNEQFF. The CDR3, as DNA: TGTGCCAGCAGCTGGACTAGAGGAGGCAATGAGCAGTTCTTC.

The J gene is TRBJ2-7, the V gene TRBV19, with D uncertain. Trimming shortened V by 5 bases and J by 7 bases, and 12 bases separated the two germline ends. The CDR3 loop spans 12 amino acids. Germline V gives CDR1 LNHDA, CDR2 SQIVND (reference sequence). CDR3 sequence (DNA): TGTGCCAGTAGTCCAGACGGCGGTGAGCAGTACTTC. This encodes CASSPDGGEQYF. Full variable domain (remainder filled in from reference TRBV19 and TRBJ2-7): DGGITQSPKYLFRKEGQNVTLSCEQNLNHDAMYWYRQDPGQGLRLIYYSQIVNDFQKGDIAEGYSVSREKKESFPLTVTSAQKNPTAFYLCASSPDGGEQYFGPGTRLTVT.

This rearrangement joins TRBV28 to TRBJ1-1; no clear D gene. V gave up 5 bases and J gave up 1 base, with 11 bases separating them. CDR3 length: 14 amino acids. Germline CDR1 reads MDHEN; CDR2 reads SYDVKM. CDR3 region: CASSPHTKNTEAFF. The CDR3 bases are TGTGCCAGCAGTCCCCACACCAAGAACACTGAAGCTTTCTTT.

A few counts support this clone. Written as DNA, the CDR3 is TGTGCCAGCAGCCCCGCGACAGGGGCCCTAATTGAAGCTTTCTTT. Its protein product is CASSPATGALIEAFF. This rearrangement joins TRBV7-9 to TRBJ1-1, with TRBD1 matching 8 bases. The CDR3 is 15 amino acids. V lost 5 bases to trimming and J lost 7 bases; unmatched junction nucleotides: 12. Germline V gives CDR1 SEHNR, CDR2 FQNEAQ (reference sequence).

The J gene is TRBJ2-6, the V gene TRBV5-1, with D possibly TRBD2 on 5 matching bases. V was cut by 4 bases and J by 2 bases, with 16 bases left in between. The CDR3 runs 17 residues. Per germline, CDR1 SGHRS and CDR2 YFSETQ. The CDR3, as DNA: TGCGCCAGCAGCCCAAACACCGGGGTAGCTGGGGCCAACGTCCTGACTTTC. This translates into CASSPNTGVAGANVLTF.

This clone was counted only a few times. The chain has TRBV28 and TRBJ2-3; 7 bases fit TRBD1. Germline V lookup: CDR1 MDHEN, CDR2 SYDVKM. V was pared by 4 bases and J by 3 bases, with 4 bases of the junction left unmatched. The CDR3 contains 14 residues. Here the CDR3 DNA reads TGTGCCAGCAGTTGGGGCAGGGGGACAGATACGCAGTATTTT. Its translation is CASSWGRGTDTQYF.

This chain links TRBV6-2 or TRBV6-3 with TRBJ1-5, with TRBD1 identical over 8 bases. The CDR3 runs to 15 residues. Trimming cost V 4 bases and J 6 bases; bases outside gene matches: 8. The V gene's germline CDR1 is MNHEY and CDR2 SVGEGT. DNA for the CDR3: TGTGCCAGCAGTTCTACGGACAGGGTGAGTCAGCCCCAGCATTTT. It translates to CASSSTDRVSQPQHF.

The chain is built from TRBV5-1 and TRBJ1-1, with D maybe TRBD1 (5 bases). The CDR3 covers 14 residues. Per the germline V gene, CDR1 is SGHRS and CDR2 is YFSETQ. Trimming left V 9 bases short and J 5 bases short, with 20 bases between. Here the CDR3 reads CATRLGGGGTEAFF. The CDR3 nucleotides read TGCGCCACTCGATTAGGTGGGGGAGGGACTGAAGCTTTCTTT.

The gene calls are TRBV28 and TRBJ2-7; a possible D gene is TRBD2 (6 bases). Germline CDR1 and CDR2: MDHEN and SYDVKM. V was clipped by 2 bases and J by 0 bases, with 14 bases between them. This CDR3 spans 16 amino acids. DNA for the CDR3: TGTGCCAGCAGTTTAAGGTGGGCGGGGAACTCCTACGAGCAGTACTTC. It encodes CASSLRWAGNSYEQYF.

The chain links TRBV7-3 to TRBJ2-5; TRBD1 matches 8 bases. J gave up 1 base and V 0 bases, and 1 base lay outside the gene matches. The CDR3 totals 15 residues. The germline V gene has CDR1 SGHTA and CDR2 FQGTGA. CDR3 residues: CASSLTGTGQETQYF. The CDR3 bases are TGTGCCAGCAGCTTAACGGGGACAGGCCAAGAGACCCAGTACTTC.

This chain connects TRBV19 to TRBJ1-1; D ambiguous. Trimming left V 1 base short and J 8 bases short, with 14 bases between. The CDR3 covers 14 residues. Per germline, CDR1 LNHDA and CDR2 SQIVND (reference sequence). For the CDR3, the DNA is TGTGCCAGTAGTATAGTGTCGGGGAAGGGCGAAGCTTTCTTT. Its protein is CASSIVSGKGEAFF.

This chain connects TRBV11-2 to TRBJ2-7, with 8 bases matching TRBD1. Germline V gene lookup returns CDR1 SGHAT and CDR2 FQNNGV. V shed 6 bases and J 0 bases; nucleotides not matched to a gene: 19. This CDR3 comprises 19 residues. CDR3 nucleotide sequence: TGTGCCAGCAGTTCGATACAGGGGGGAAGGGTAGACAGCTCCTACGAGCAGTACTTC. Encoded protein: CASSSIQGGRVDSSYEQYF.

The chain uses TRBV19 and TRBJ2-5, with D unclear. V lost 1 base and J lost 2, with 2 bases in between. The germline V gene encodes CDR1 LNHDA and CDR2 SQIVND (reference sequence). This CDR3 spans 12 amino acids. The CDR3 DNA is TGTGCCAGTAGTATAGCTCAAGAGACCCAGTACTTC. Its protein is CASSIAQETQYF.

This clone is a singleton in its sample. The genes are TRBV18 and TRBJ1-2; D perhaps matches TRBD1 (5 bases). In germline, CDR1 is KGHSH, CDR2 LQKENI. The CDR3 is made up of 12 amino acids. V shed 8 bases and J shed 4 bases, with 11 bases lying between them. This CDR3 reads CASGTGPYGYTF. In DNA, the CDR3 is TGTGCCAGCGGTACAGGCCCCTATGGCTACACCTTC.

The genes are TRBV12-5 and TRBJ2-5, with a tentative D call TRBD2 (5 bases). There are 17 residues in the CDR3. V was trimmed by 1 base and J by 3 bases, leaving 18 bases between them. CDR1 is LGHNT, CDR2 FRNRAP, per germline. CDR3 bases: TGTGCTAGTGGTTTGGCCCAAACTAGTGAATCAAAAGAGACCCAGTACTTC. This codes for CASGLAQTSESKETQYF.

V is TRBV11-2 and J is TRBJ2-7; 8 positions match TRBD1. The CDR3 sequence is 16 residues long. Trimming took 4 bases from V and 6 from J; bases not matched to a gene: 14. The germline V gene encodes CDR1 SGHAT and CDR2 FQNNGV. The CDR3 spells CASSSATGQAFREQYF. CDR3 coding DNA: TGTGCCAGCAGCTCGGCCACGGGACAGGCATTTCGCGAGCAGTACTTC.

The genes are TRBV2 and TRBJ2-7; TRBD2 might be the D (5 bases). The CDR3 contains 15 residues. Trimming took 2 bases from V and 4 from J, leaving 15 bases between them. CDR1 is SNHLY and CDR2 is FYNNEI in the germline V gene. The chain's CDR3 is CASSERGHSTYEQYF. The DNA for the CDR3 is TGTGCCAGCAGTGAAAGAGGGCACAGCACTTACGAGCAGTACTTC.

This chain uses TRBV6-1 with TRBJ1-4, with a tentative D call TRBD1 (6 bases). The V gene lost 1 base and the J gene lost 8 bases, with 17 bases spanning the gap. Germline lookup yields CDR1 MNHNS and CDR2 SASEGT. This CDR3 is built from 16 residues. The CDR3 reads CASSEEGRGGHEKLFF. DNA of the CDR3: TGTGCCAGCAGTGAAGAGGGGCGGGGGGGGCACGAAAAACTGTTTTTT.